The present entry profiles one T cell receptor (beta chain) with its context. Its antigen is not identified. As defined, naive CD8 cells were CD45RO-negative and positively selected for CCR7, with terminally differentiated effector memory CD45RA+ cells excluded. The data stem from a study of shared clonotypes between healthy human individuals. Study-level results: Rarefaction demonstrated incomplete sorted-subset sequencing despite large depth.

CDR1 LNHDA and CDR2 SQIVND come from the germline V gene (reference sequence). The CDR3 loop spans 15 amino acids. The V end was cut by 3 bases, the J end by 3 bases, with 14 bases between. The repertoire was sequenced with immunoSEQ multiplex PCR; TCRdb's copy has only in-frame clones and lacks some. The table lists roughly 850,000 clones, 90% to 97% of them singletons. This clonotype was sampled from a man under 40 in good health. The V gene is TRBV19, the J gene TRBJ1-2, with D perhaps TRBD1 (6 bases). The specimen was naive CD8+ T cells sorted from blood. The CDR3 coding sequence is TGTGCCAGTAGTATCCGGGACACTGGGGACTATGGCTACACCTTC. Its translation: CASSIRDTGDYGYTF.